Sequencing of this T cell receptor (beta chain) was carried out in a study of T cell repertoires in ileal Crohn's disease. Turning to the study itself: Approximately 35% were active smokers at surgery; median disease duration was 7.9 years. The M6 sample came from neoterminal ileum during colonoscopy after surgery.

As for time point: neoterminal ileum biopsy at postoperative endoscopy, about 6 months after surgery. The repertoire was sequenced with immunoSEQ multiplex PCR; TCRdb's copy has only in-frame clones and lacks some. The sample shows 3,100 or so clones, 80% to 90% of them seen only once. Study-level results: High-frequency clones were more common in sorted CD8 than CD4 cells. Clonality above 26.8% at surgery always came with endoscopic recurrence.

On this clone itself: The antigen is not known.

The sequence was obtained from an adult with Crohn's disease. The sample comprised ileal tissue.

CDR3 sequence: CASSDPVGLAGRSPSTDTQYF. The CDR3 nucleotides are TGTGCCAGCAGCGACCCAGTTGGACTAGCGGGGCGATCGCCTAGCACAGATACGCAGTATTTT. The rearrangement joins TRBV7-3 to TRBJ2-3, with 12 bases aligning to TRBD2. Germline lookup yields CDR1 SGHTA and CDR2 FQGTGA. Unmatched junction bases numbered 18, after V lost 5 bases and J lost 0 bases. CDR3 length: 21 residues. Filled out from reference TRBV7-3 and TRBJ2-3, the complete variable domain reads GAGVSQTPSNKVTEKGKYVELRCDPISGHTALYWYRQSLGQGPEFLIYFQGTGAADDSGLPNDRFFAVRPEGSVSTLKIQRTERGDSAVYLCASSDPVGLAGRSPSTDTQYFGPGTRLTVL.